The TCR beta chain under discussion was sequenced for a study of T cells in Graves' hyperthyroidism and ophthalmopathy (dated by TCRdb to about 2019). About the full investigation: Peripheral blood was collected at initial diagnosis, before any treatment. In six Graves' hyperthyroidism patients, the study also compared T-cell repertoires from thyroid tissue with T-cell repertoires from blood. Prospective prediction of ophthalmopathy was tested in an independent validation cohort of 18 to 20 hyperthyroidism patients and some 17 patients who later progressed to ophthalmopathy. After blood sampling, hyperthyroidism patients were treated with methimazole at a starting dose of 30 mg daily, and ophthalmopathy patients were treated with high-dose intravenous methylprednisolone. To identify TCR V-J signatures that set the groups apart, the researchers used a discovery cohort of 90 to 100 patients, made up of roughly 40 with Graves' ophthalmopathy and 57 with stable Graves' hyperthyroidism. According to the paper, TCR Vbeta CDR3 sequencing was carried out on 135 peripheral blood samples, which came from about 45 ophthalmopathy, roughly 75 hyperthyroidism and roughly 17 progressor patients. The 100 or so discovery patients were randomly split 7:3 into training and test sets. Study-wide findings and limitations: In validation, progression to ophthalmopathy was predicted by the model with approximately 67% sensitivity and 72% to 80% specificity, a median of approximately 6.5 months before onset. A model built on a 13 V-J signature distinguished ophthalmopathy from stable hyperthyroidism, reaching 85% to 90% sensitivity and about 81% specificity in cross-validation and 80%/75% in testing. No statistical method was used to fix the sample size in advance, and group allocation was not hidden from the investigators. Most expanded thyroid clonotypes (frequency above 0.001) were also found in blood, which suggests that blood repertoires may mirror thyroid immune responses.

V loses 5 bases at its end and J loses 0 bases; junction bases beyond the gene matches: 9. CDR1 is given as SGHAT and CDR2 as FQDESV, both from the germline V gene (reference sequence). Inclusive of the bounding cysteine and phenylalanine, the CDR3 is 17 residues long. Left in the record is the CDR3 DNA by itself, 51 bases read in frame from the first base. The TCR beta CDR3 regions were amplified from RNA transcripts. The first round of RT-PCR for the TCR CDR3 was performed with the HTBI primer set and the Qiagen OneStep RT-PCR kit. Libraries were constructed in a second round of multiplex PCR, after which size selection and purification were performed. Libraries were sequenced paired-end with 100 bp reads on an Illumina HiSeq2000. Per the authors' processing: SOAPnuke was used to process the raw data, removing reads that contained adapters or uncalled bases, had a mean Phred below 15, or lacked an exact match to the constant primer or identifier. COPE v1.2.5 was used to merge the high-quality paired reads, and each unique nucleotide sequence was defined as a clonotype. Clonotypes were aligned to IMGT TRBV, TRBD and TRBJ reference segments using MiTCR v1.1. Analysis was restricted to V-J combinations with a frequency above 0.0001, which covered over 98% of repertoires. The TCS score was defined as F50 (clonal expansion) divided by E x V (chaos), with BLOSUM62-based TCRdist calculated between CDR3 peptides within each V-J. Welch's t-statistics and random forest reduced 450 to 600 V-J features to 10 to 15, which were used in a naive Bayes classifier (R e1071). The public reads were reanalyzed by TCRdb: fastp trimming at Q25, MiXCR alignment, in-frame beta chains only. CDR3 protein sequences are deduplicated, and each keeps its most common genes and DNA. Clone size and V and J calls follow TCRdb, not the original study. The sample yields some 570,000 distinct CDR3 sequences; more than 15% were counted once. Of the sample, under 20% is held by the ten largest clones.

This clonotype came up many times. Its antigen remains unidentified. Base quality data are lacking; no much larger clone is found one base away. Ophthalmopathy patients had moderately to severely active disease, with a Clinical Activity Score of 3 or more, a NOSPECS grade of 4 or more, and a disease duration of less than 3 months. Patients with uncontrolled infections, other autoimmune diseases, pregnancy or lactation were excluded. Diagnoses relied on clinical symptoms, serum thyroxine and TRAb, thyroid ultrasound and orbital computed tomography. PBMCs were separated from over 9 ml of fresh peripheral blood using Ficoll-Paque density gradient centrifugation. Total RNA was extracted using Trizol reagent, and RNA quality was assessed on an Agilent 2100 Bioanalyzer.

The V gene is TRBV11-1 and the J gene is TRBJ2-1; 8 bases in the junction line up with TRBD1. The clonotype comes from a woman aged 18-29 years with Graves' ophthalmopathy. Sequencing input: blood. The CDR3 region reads CASSPSQGAVSYNEQFF. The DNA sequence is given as TGTGCCAGCAGCCCATCCCAGGGGGCCGTCTCCTACAATGAGCAGTTCTTC.